A single sample is the source of the 16 T cell receptor beta chains below, sequenced in a study of cytotoxic CD8 clonotypes in ibrutinib-treated CLL. Using immunoSEQ multiplex PCR, the repertoire was profiled, and TCRdb retains in-frame clones only, with some absent. The table has around 70,000 clones, 75% to 90% seen once. Sequenced material: PBMCs, taken after 24 months of ibrutinib treatment. The origin of the receptors is a human donor with chronic lymphocytic leukemia.

The genes are TRBV4-1 and TRBJ2-1, with TRBD2 matching 10 bases. Germline-derived CDR1 and CDR2 are MGHRA and YSYEKL. The J segment lost 0 bases and the V segment lost 2 bases, leaving 7 bases of the junction unmatched. This CDR3 is 18 amino acids long. CDR3 region: CASSQQGLAESSYNEQFF. The CDR3 DNA is TGCGCCAGCAGCCAACAAGGACTAGCGGAAAGCTCCTACAATGAGCAGTTCTTC.

Only a few counts were recorded for this clone. V gene TRBV6-6 combines with J gene TRBJ1-2; maybe TRBD1 (5 bases). With 6 bases removed from V and 3 bases from J, the gap between germline ends came to 8 bases. Germline V gives CDR1 MNHNY, CDR2 SVGAGI (reference sequence). CDR3 length: 12 residues. The CDR3: CASRLGDYGYTF. In nucleotides, the CDR3 is TGTGCCAGCAGACTAGGGGACTATGGCTACACCTTC.

This clone was recorded at least ten times. The genes are TRBV19 and TRBJ1-1; D is unclear. The ends were cut back, 7 bases at V and 1 base at J, with 7 bases in the middle. CDR1 LNHDA and CDR2 SQIVND come from the germline V gene (reference sequence). The CDR3 length is 12 residues. The CDR3 is CASTAGNTEAFF. CDR3 nucleotides: TGTGCCAGTACTGCGGGGAACACTGAAGCTTTCTTT.

The chain combines TRBV9 with TRBJ1-5, with D uncertain. Germline V gives CDR1 SGDLS, CDR2 YYNGEE. Trimming took 4 bases from V and 7 from J, leaving 12 bases between them. The CDR3 spans 13 residues. The CDR3: CASSRGLGQPQHF. For the CDR3, the DNA is TGTGCCAGCAGCAGAGGGTTGGGACAGCCCCAGCATTTT. Filled out from reference TRBV9 and TRBJ1-5, the complete variable domain reads DSGVTQTPKHLITATGQRVTLRCSPRSGDLSVYWYQQSLDQGLQFLIQYYNGEERAKGNILERFSAQQFPDLHSELNLSSLELGDSALYFCASSRGLGQPQHFGDGTRLSIL.

The V gene is TRBV19, the J gene TRBJ1-2; 7 positions agree with TRBD1. The CDR3 sequence is 17 residues long. V was pared by 2 bases and J by 4 bases, with 13 bases of the junction left unmatched. CDR1 and CDR2 (germline): LNHDA, SQIVND (reference sequence). The CDR3 reads CASSIRTGPAPRYGYTF. CDR3 nucleotides: TGTGCCAGTAGTATACGGACAGGCCCTGCACCCCGCTATGGCTACACCTTC.

The chain combines TRBV7-2 with TRBJ2-1; 9 bases align to TRBD2. This CDR3 has 15 residues. The J segment lost 4 bases and the V segment lost 2 bases, leaving 3 bases of the junction unmatched. CDR1 and CDR2 from the germline V gene are SGHTA and FQGNSA. Here the CDR3 DNA reads TGTGCCAGCAGCTTAAAGCGGGAGGTATACAATGAGCAGTTCTTC. Translation gives CASSLKREVYNEQFF.

The V gene is TRBV5-4, the J gene TRBJ2-3; D gene unclear. There are 16 residues in the CDR3. The germline V and J ends were trimmed by 4 bases and 1 base, with 16 bases remaining between them. Germline V lookup: CDR1 SGHNT, CDR2 YYREEE (reference sequence). For the CDR3, the DNA is TGTGCCAGCAGCCCGGTACGGGTTCGGGGCACAGATACGCAGTATTTT. Protein sequence: CASSPVRVRGTDTQYF.

This chain links TRBV28 with TRBJ1-2, with D uncertain. CDR3 length: 15 residues. Trimming cost V 3 bases and J 10 bases, with 21 bases left between them. CDR1 and CDR2 (germline): MDHEN, SYDVKM. The CDR3 DNA reads as TGTGCCAGCAGTTTGGCCCCGGAGAGGGCCGGAGACTACACCTTC. Translated, it gives CASSLAPERAGDYTF.

The rearrangement links TRBV7-6 to TRBJ2-5, with D hard to call. Trimming removed 8 bases at V and 3 bases at J, with 4 bases between. Per germline, CDR1 SGHVS and CDR2 FNYEAQ. The CDR3 is made up of 10 amino acids. The CDR3 here is CASGEETQYF. Written as DNA, the CDR3 is TGTGCCAGCGGAGAAGAGACCCAGTACTTC.

V usage is TRBV28 and J usage is TRBJ2-7, with 8 bases lining up with TRBD1. This CDR3 region has 15 residues. The junction had 9 bases not matched to a gene; V was cut back by 6 bases and J by 2 bases. Germline V lookup: CDR1 MDHEN, CDR2 SYDVKM. This chain's CDR3 is CASRSPRTGTYEQYF. In nucleotides, the CDR3 is TGTGCCAGCAGATCCCCCCGGACAGGGACCTACGAGCAGTACTTC.

The V gene is TRBV7-2, the J gene TRBJ2-7; D might be TRBD2 (6 bases). This CDR3 region has 14 residues. V lost 1 base and J 6 bases, leaving 13 bases between the germline ends. Per germline, CDR1 SGHTA and CDR2 FQGNSA. CDR3 protein: CASSLDAGTGEQYF. CDR3 nucleotides: TGTGCCAGCAGCTTAGATGCGGGAACCGGCGAGCAGTACTTC.

The rearrangement joins TRBV6-6 to TRBJ2-3; D perhaps matches TRBD2 (6 bases). The CDR3 spans 16 residues. Trimming shortened V by 9 bases and J by 0 bases, and 19 bases separated the two germline ends. Germline-derived CDR1 and CDR2 are MNHNY and SVGAGI (reference sequence). As DNA, the CDR3 is TGTGCCAGTACCGGGACTCTCAAAACTAGCACAGATACGCAGTATTTT. It specifies CASTGTLKTSTDTQYF.

The chain couples TRBV2 to TRBJ1-4; weak D call: TRBD1 (5 bases). With 6 bases removed from V and 3 bases from J, the gap between germline ends came to 14 bases. CDR3 length equals 15 residues. The germline V gene encodes CDR1 SNHLY and CDR2 FYNNEI. This CDR3 is CASREGIVANEKLFF. The CDR3 bases are TGTGCCAGCAGGGAGGGGATCGTTGCTAATGAAAAACTGTTTTTT.

The gene calls are TRBV19 and TRBJ1-3; TRBD1 might be the D (5 bases). This CDR3 has 18 amino acids. Germline V gene data show CDR1 as LNHDA and CDR2 as SQIVND (reference sequence). V dropped 2 bases and J dropped 0 bases, with 17 bases sitting between them. The CDR3 region is CASSIRFGGVGSGNTIYF. CDR3 nucleotides: TGTGCCAGTAGTATAAGGTTCGGGGGAGTTGGCTCTGGAAACACCATATATTTT.

This clone was counted a few times. The genes are TRBV29-1 and TRBJ2-7; D is possibly TRBD1 or TRBD2 (5 bases each). Trimming took off 4 bases at V and 2 bases at J, with 15 bases between the two ends. The germline V gene encodes CDR1 SQVTM and CDR2 ANQGSEA. The CDR3 runs to 14 residues. DNA for the CDR3: TGCAGCGTTGCGGGGCGTTCCCCTCCCTACGAGCAGTACTTC. This gives the protein CSVAGRSPPYEQYF.

This chain links TRBV7-6 with TRBJ2-7; D is unclear. Trimming took 1 base from V and 5 from J, leaving 3 bases between them. Per germline, CDR1 SGHVS and CDR2 FNYEAQ. The CDR3 is made up of 11 amino acids. CDR3 in amino acids: CASSLENEQYF. The CDR3 DNA follows: TGTGCCAGCAGCTTAGAAAACGAGCAGTACTTC.